The T cell receptor (beta chain) described here comes from a study of blood T cell repertoires in COVID-19. Background on the study: COVID-19 samples collected from the United States, Italy and Spain covered acute and convalescent phases. PBMCs, B-cell-depleted T cells, or T cells were the source of the cDNA or gDNA that made up the material.

Original processing methods: Reference gene primers were amplified, and this amplification served to estimate nucleated cell counts. Produced via immunoSEQ multiplex PCR; TCRdb's table is partial and in-frame only. V, J and clone size reflect that table, while D and trimming were determined from the DNA. The sample shows about 80,000 clones, around 77% of them seen only once. From germline, CDR1 is KGHSH and CDR2 LQKENI. There are 14 residues in the CDR3. The ends were cut back, 2 bases at V and 7 bases at J, with 12 bases in the middle. The chain is built from TRBV18 and TRBJ2-1, with D hard to call. The clonotype originates from a man aged 65 to 79 with active or convalescent COVID-19. Sequencing was performed on peripheral blood. The chain's CDR3 is CASSPARAMNEQFF. The CDR3, as DNA: TGTGCCAGCTCACCAGCGAGAGCTATGAATGAGCAGTTCTTC.